This T cell receptor (beta chain) originates from a study of blood T cell repertoires in COVID-19. Across the whole study: PBMCs, B-cell-depleted T cells, or T cells provided the cDNA or gDNA that made up the material.

Here immunoSEQ multiplex PCR was the method, and the copy in TCRdb shows in-frame clones only, minus some. The table includes some 150,000 clones, approximately 83% detected once. Per germline, CDR1 LNHDA and CDR2 SQIVND (reference sequence). The CDR3 is 15 amino acids. The J segment lost 4 bases and the V segment lost 7 bases, leaving 11 bases of the junction unmatched. The source of this sequence is a woman at least 80 years old with acute or convalescent COVID-19. The sequenced material came from peripheral blood. The rearrangement uses TRBV19 and TRBJ1-2, with 8 bases matching TRBD1. For the CDR3, the DNA is TGTGCCAGTAATCCTCCGGGACAGGCTGTCTATGGCTACACCTTC. Translated, it gives CASNPPGQAVYGYTF.